This entry is about one T cell receptor beta chain. No cognate antigen has been identified for it. At one end, the junction sequence differs from germline, possibly due to a read error. TCR beta VDJ combination and CDR3 sequence profiling used genomic DNA as the template. TCR repertoire sequencing was run on an Illumina HiSeq 2000. On the study's bioinformatics: TRBV/TRBJ rearrangement plots, CDR3 size and DJ length profiles, and Simpson's diversity index were used to assess repertoires. The most abundant DNA sequence in the deep sequencing data was defined as the immunodominant clone. CDR3 amino acid sequences were checked for sharing between subjects and were compared against published repertoires and the VDJdb database. The public sequencing data were trimmed at Q25 with fastp and processed into clonotypes with MiXCR by TCRdb, which kept only in-frame beta chains. Rows matching on CDR3 protein sequence are summarized as one entry with the most common DNA and genes. V and J calls and clone size were set by TCRdb, not the authors. This sample comprises roughly 220,000 distinct CDR3 sequences, roughly 60% of them detected only once. The ten largest clones represent roughly 50% of the sample.

This sample was taken from a study of CD8+CD57+ T cells in acquired aplastic anemia (dated by TCRdb to 2016 to 2018). With respect to the entire study: Extracted DNA from sorted CD4+ and CD8+ cells averaged about 3 ug, ranging from roughly 0.17 to 27.4 ug. CD8+CD57+ expansion was defined as a frequency above the mean frequency observed in healthy subjects. The study at large found these results: No significant difference in CD8+ Simpson's diversity was found between patients and healthy controls (P=0.060). Roughly 30 CD8+ CDR3 sequences were shared between patients and controls but appeared highly expressed in patients and within their immunodominant clones.

CDR1 is given as ENHRY and CDR2 as SYGVKD, both from the germline V gene. Its CDR3 holds 16 amino acids, cysteine through phenylalanine. Of the read, only the CDR3 DNA is kept; its 48 bases are in frame from base 1. Patients chosen for sequencing had shown expansion of CD8+CD57+ cells by flow cytometry. All patients had severe acquired aplastic anemia diagnosed by International Study of Aplastic Anemia and Agranulocytosis and Camitta criteria. At the time blood was sampled, none of the patients had received any therapy. TCR repertoires of sorted CD4+ and CD8+ blood T cells from severe aplastic anemia patients and healthy subjects were deep-sequenced in the study. In the USA, patient enrollment took place under clinicaltrials.gov protocols 00001620, 01623167, 00001397, 00071045, 00081523 and 00961064. Ficoll-Paque density gradient centrifugation was used to isolate peripheral blood mononuclear cells. CD4+ and CD8+ T cells were sorted by FACS or magnetic beads before DNA extraction.

Sequencing was carried out using sorted CD4+, CD8+, or CD8+CD57+ T cells (not recorded which) from PBMCs. In this chain, TRBV10-3 is recombined with TRBJ2-7; the D segment could be TRBD1, given 6 matching bases. The clonotype was recovered from a human donor with aplastic anemia. Here is the DNA: TGTGCCATGAGTGGGGGTGGGGGCGACCCTGCTTACGAGCAGTACTTC. This yields the protein CAMSGGGGDPAYEQYF.